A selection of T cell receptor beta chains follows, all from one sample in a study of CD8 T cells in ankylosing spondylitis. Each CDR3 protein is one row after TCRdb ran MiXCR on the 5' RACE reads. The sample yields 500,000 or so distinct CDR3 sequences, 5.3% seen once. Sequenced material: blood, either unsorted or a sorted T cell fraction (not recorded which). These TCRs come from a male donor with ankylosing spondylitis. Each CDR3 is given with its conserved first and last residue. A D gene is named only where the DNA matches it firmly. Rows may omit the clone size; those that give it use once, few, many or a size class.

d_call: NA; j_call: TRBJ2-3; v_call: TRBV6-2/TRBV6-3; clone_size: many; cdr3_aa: CASSYSLGVTQYF; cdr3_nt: TGTGCCAGCAGTTACTCGCTGGGGGTTACGCAGTATTTT
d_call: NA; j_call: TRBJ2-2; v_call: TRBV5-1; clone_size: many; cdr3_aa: CASRGTLNTGELFF; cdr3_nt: TGCGCCAGCAGGGGGACTCTAAACACCGGGGAGCTGTTTTTT
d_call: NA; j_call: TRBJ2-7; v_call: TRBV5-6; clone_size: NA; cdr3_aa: CASGGGPSYEQYF; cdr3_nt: TGTGCCAGCGGGGGGGGGCCCTCCTACGAGCAGTACTTC
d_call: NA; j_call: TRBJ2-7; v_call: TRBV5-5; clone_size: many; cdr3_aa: CASSLVFHPGEQYF; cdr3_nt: TGTGCCAGCAGCTTGGTTTTTCATCCCGGAGAGCAGTACTTC
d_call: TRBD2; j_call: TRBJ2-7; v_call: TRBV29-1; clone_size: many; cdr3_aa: CSAAGGRDYEQYF; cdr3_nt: TGCAGCGCCGCGGGCGGGAGGGACTACGAGCAGTACTTC
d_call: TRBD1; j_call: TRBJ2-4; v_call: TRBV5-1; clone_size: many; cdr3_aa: CASSLGGQFTKNIQYF; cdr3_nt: TGCGCCAGCAGCTTGGGGGGACAGTTTACCAAAAACATTCAGTACTTC
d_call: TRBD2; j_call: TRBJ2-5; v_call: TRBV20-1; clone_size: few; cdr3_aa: CSASRSSGGPGETQYF; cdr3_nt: TGCAGTGCTAGCCGGTCTAGCGGGGGACCGGGAGAGACCCAGTACTTC
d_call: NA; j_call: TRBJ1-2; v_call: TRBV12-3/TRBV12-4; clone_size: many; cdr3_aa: CASSLKASIYGYTF; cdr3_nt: TGTGCCAGCAGTTTAAAGGCGTCGATCTATGGCTACACCTTC
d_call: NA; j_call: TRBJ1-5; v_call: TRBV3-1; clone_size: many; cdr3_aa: CASSQDAQPQHF; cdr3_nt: TGTGCCAGCAGCCAAGACGCCCAGCCCCAGCATTTT
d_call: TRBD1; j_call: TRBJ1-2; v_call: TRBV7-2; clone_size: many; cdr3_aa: CASSRDRTGRDGYTF; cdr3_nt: TGTGCCAGCAGCCGAGACCGGACAGGGAGGGATGGCTACACCTTC
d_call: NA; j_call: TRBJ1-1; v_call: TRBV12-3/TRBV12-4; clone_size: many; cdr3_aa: CASTPLRGGRIEAFF; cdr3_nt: TGTGCCAGCACCCCGCTACGGGGGGGACGGATTGAAGCTTTCTTT
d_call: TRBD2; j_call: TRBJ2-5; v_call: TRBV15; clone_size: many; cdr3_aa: CATSGVGLAGETQYF; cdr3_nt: TGTGCCACCAGCGGGGTGGGACTAGCTGGGGAGACCCAGTACTTC
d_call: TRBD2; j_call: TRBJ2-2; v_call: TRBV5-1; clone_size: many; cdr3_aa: CASSFGTSGVTGELFF; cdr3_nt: TGCGCCAGCAGCTTCGGGACTAGCGGGGTAACCGGGGAGCTGTTTTTT
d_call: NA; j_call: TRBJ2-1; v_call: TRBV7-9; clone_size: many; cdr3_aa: CASSRLEYNEQFF; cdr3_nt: TGTGCCAGCAGCCGGTTGGAGTACAATGAGCAGTTCTTC
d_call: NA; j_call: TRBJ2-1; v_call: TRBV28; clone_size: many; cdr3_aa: CASRALGFNEQFF; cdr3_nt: TGTGCCAGCAGGGCCCTGGGATTCAATGAGCAGTTCTTC
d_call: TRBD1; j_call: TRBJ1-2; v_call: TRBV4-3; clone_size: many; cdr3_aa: CASSHHGQGSGYTF; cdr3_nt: TGCGCCAGCAGCCACCACGGACAGGGGTCTGGCTACACCTTC
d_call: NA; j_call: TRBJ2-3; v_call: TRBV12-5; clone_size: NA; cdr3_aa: CASGLGGTDTQYF; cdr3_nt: TGTGCTAGTGGTTTGGGGGGCACAGATACGCAGTATTTT
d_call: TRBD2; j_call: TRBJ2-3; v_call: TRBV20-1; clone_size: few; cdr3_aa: CCARTSGSEGGTDTQYF; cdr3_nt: TGCTGTGCCCGGACTAGCGGGAGCGAAGGAGGGACAGATACGCAGTATTTT
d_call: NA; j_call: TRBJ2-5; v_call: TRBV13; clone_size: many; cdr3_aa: CASSTVAGPQETQYF; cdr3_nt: TGTGCCAGCAGTACTGTAGCAGGGCCACAAGAGACCCAGTACTTC
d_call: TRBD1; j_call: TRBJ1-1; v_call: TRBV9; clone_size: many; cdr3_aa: CASSVPGQGNTEAFF; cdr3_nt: TGTGCCAGCAGCGTCCCCGGACAGGGAAACACTGAAGCTTTCTTT
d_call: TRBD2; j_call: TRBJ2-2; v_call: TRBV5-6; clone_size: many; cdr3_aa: CASSRTSGTYTGELFF; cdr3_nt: TGTGCCAGCAGCCGGACTAGCGGGACGTACACCGGGGAGCTGTTTTTT
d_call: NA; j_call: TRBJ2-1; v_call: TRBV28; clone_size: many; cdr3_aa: CASLSTMFNEQFF; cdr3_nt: TGTGCCTCCTTGTCGACTATGTTCAATGAGCAGTTCTTC
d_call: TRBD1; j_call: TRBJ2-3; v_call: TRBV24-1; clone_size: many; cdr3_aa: CATSDPRGSSDTQYF; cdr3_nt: TGTGCCACCAGTGATCCCAGGGGGTCCTCAGATACGCAGTATTTT
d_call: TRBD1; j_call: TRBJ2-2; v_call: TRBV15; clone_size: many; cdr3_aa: CATSVGQGANTGELFF; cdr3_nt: TGTGCCACCAGCGTGGGACAGGGGGCGAACACCGGGGAGCTGTTTTTT
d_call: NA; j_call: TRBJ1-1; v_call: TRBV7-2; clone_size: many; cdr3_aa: CASSSVSGAEAFF; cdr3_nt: TGTGCCAGCAGCTCGGTGTCCGGAGCTGAAGCTTTCTTT
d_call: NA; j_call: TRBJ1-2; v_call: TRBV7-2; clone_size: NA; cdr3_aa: CASSLGVGRNGYTF; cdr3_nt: TGTGCCAGCAGCTTAGGAGTGGGACGCAATGGCTACACCTTC
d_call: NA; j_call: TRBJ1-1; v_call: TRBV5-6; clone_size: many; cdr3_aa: CASSLALGRLNTEAFF; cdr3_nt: TGTGCCAGCAGCTTGGCCTTAGGCAGGTTGAACACTGAAGCTTTCTTT
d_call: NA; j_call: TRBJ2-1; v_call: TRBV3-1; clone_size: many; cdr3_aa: CASSQEGGFGYNEQFF; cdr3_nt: TGTGCCAGCAGCCAAGAAGGAGGGTTCGGCTACAATGAGCAGTTCTTC
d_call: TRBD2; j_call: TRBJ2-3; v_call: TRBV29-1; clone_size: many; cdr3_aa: CSVGGELHTQYF; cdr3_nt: TGCAGCGTGGGAGGGGAGTTGCATACGCAGTATTTT
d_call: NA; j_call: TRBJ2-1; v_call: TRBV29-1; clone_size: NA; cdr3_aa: CSAAPYVGEQFF; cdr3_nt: TGCAGCGCCGCCCCTTACGTCGGTGAGCAGTTCTTC
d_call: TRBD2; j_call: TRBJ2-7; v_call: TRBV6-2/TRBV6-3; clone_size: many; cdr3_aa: CASSRTRTSGTISYEQYF; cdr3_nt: TGTGCCAGCAGCCGAACTCGGACTAGCGGGACCATCTCCTACGAGCAGTACTTC
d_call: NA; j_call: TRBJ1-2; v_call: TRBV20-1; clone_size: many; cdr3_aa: CSARDRGQGRGGYTF; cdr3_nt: TGCAGTGCTAGAGATCGGGGTCAGGGAAGGGGTGGCTACACCTTC
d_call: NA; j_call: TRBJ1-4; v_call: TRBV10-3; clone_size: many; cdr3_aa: CAIGTGADEKLFF; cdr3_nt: TGTGCCATTGGTACGGGAGCGGATGAAAAACTGTTTTTT
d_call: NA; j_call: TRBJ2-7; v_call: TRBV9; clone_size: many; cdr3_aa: CASSVGTGLIHEQYF; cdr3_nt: TGTGCCAGCAGCGTAGGAACAGGGCTCATTCACGAGCAGTACTTC
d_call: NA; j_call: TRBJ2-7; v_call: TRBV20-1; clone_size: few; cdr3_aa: CSARDRRTTSNEQYF; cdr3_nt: TGCAGTGCTAGAGATCGCCGGACTACCAGCAACGAGCAGTACTTC
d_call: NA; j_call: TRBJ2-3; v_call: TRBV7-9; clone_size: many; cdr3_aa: CASSFTADRADTQYF; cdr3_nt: TGTGCCAGCAGCTTTACAGCCGACCGGGCCGATACGCAGTATTTT
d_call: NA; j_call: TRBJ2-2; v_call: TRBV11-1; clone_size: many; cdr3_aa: CASSRLRTGRTTNTGELFF; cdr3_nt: TGTGCCAGCAGCCGGTTGAGGACCGGGCGGACAACTAACACCGGGGAGCTGTTTTTT
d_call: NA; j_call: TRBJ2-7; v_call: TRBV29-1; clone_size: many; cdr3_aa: CSVSDYEQYF; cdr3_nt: TGCAGCGTCAGTGACTACGAGCAGTACTTC
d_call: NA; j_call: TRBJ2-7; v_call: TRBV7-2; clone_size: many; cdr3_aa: CASSLGARSYEQYF; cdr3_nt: TGTGCCAGCAGCTTAGGAGCCCGGTCCTACGAGCAGTACTTC
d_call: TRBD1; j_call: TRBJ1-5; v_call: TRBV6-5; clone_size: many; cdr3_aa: CASGGAGGPQHF; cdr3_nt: TGTGCCAGCGGGGGAGCAGGGGGCCCCCAGCATTTT
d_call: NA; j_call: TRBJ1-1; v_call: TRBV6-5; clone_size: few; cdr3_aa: CASSKGGRGTEAFF; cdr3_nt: TGTGCCAGCAGTAAGGGGGGACGGGGCACTGAAGCTTTCTTT
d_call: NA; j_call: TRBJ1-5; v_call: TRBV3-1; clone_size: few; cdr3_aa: CASSQGLGSEANQPQHF; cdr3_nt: TGTGCCAGCAGCCAAGGGTTAGGTTCGGAGGCAAATCAGCCCCAGCATTTT
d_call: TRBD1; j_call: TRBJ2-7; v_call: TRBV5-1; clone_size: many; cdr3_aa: CASSPPGQEGREQYF; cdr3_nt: TGCGCCAGCAGCCCCCCGGGACAGGAGGGGCGCGAGCAGTACTTC
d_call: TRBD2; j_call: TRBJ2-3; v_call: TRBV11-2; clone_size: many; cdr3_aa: CASSLKAPGAGGSDTQYF; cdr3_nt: TGTGCCAGCAGCCTCAAGGCCCCTGGGGCGGGGGGCTCAGATACGCAGTATTTT
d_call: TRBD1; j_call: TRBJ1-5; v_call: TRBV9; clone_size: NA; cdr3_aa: CASSEGAENQPQHF; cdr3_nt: TGTGCCAGCAGCGAGGGGGCCGAAAATCAGCCCCAGCATTTT
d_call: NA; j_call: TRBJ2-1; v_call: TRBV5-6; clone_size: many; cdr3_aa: CASSLDRRLYNEQFF; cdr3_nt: TGTGCCAGCAGCTTGGACAGGAGGTTATACAATGAGCAGTTCTTC
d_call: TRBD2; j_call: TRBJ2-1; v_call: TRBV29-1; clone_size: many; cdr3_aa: CSVETGLAPNEQFF; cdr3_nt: TGCAGCGTTGAAACGGGACTAGCGCCCAATGAGCAGTTCTTC
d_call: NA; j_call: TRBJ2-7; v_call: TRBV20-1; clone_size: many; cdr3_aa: CSALPQYDYEQYF; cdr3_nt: TGCAGTGCTCTTCCCCAGTACGACTACGAGCAGTACTTC
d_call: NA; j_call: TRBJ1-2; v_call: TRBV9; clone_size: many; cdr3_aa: CASSVVGFYGYTF; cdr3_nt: TGTGCCAGCAGCGTAGTTGGGTTCTATGGCTACACCTTC
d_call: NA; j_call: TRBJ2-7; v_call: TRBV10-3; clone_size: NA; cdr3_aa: CAISQDYSYEQYF; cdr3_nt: TGTGCCATCAGCCAGGACTATTCCTACGAGCAGTACTTC
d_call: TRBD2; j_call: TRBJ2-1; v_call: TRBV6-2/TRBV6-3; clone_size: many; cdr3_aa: CASSVAGLNYNEQFF; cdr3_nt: TGTGCCAGCAGTGTAGCGGGGTTGAATTACAATGAGCAGTTCTTC
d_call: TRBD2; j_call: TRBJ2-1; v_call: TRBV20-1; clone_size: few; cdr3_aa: CSADGPWGAGSLNEQFF; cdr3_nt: TGCAGTGCCGACGGGCCCTGGGGAGCGGGGAGTCTCAATGAGCAGTTCTTC
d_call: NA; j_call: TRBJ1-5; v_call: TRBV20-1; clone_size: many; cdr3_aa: CSARVGTGLNQPQHF; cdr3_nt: TGCAGTGCTAGAGTCGGTACAGGGTTGAATCAGCCCCAGCATTTT
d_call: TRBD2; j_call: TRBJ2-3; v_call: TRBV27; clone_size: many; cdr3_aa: CASSFGGGNTDTQYF; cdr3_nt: TGTGCCAGCAGTTTTGGGGGGGGTAACACAGATACGCAGTATTTT
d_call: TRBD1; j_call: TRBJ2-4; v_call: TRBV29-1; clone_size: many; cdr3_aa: CSVTPSGQGDIQYF; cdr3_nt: TGCAGCGTGACCCCAAGCGGACAGGGGGACATTCAGTACTTC
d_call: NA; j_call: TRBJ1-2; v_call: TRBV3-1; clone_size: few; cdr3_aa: CASSQAWPAWGYTF; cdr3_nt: TGTGCCAGCAGCCAAGCGTGGCCTGCTTGGGGCTACACCTTC
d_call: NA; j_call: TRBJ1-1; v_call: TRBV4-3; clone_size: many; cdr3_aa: CASSQTLENTEAFF; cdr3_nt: TGCGCCAGCAGCCAGACGCTGGAGAACACTGAAGCTTTCTTT
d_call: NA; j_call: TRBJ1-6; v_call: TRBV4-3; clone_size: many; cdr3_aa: CASSQRGGPLHF; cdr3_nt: TGCGCCAGCAGCCAACGTGGAGGACCCCTCCACTTT
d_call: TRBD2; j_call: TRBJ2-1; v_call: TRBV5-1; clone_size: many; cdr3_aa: CASSAGTSGNNEQFF; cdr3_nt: TGCGCCAGCAGCGCCGGGACTAGCGGGAACAATGAGCAGTTCTTC
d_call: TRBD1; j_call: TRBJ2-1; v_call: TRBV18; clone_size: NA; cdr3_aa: CASSTVRGTGYPNEQFF; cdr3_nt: TGTGCCAGCTCTACCGTAAGGGGGACAGGTTACCCCAATGAGCAGTTCTTC